This T cell receptor (beta chain) comes out of a study of neurological immune-mediated disorders. General study points: None of the CDR3 amino acid sequences found in expanded clones was shared across subjects. This suggests that the TCR-beta repertoires were private in all groups. Patients with HTLV-1-associated myelopathy showed the most TCR clonal expansion. Those with multiple sclerosis showed the least, falling below healthy controls.

Every sequencing run produced over 160 million TCR-beta sequences, and the sequences from any one run covered 15-18 subjects. TCRdb redid the calling of the 5' RACE reads with MiXCR, one entry per CDR3 protein. The data contain 30,000 to 40,000 distinct CDR3 sequences, over 8.5% of them seen just once; the ten biggest clones take up approximately 3.5%. This clonotype occurred many times. Its antigen remains unidentified. Time point: technical triplicate 1. The germline V gene has CDR1 SGHTA and CDR2 FQGTGA. The CDR3 extends over 17 amino acids. V shed 5 bases and J 3 bases; nucleotides not matched to a gene: 7.

The source of this sequence is a man in his 60s with HTLV-1-associated myelopathy (HAM/TSP). The chain carries TRBV7-3 and TRBJ2-3; 14 bases match TRBD2. The specimen sequenced was PBMCs. CDR3: CASSAETSGRGTDTQYF. In DNA form, the CDR3 reads TGTGCCAGCAGCGCCGAGACTAGCGGGAGGGGGACAGATACGCAGTATTTT. Complete variable domain (other parts from reference TRBV7-3 and TRBJ2-3): GAGVSQTPSNKVTEKGKYVELRCDPISGHTALYWYRQSLGQGPEFLIYFQGTGAADDSGLPNDRFFAVRPEGSVSTLKIQRTERGDSAVYLCASSAETSGRGTDTQYFGPGTRLTVL.